A single sample gave rise to the 4 T cell receptor beta chains below, sequenced in a study of CD8 T cells in Susac syndrome. With random hexamers, 0.5 to 1 ug RNA was reverse transcribed. Each CDR3 protein is one row after TCRdb ran MiXCR on the immunoSEQ multiplex PCR reads. The table records some 160,000 distinct CDR3 sequences, 90% to 97% of them present only once. The sample was CD4+ T cells from PBMCs. These receptors all come from a human donor with Susac syndrome.

The gene calls are TRBV6-5 and TRBJ2-3; 7 positions agree with TRBD2. V was pared by 8 bases and J by 4 bases, with 6 bases of the junction left unmatched. CDR1 and CDR2 (germline): MNHEY, SVGAGI. The CDR3 is made up of 13 amino acids. The CDR3 DNA reads as TGTGCCAGCGGGAAAGGGAGGGCAGATACGCAGTATTTT. Amino acids: CASGKGRADTQYF.

Only a few counts were recorded for this clonotype. The V call is TRBV14, the J call TRBJ1-4; TRBD1 aligns across 9 bases. J gave up 7 bases and V 4 bases, and 4 bases lay outside the gene matches. CDR3 length: 14 amino acids. Germline lookup yields CDR1 SGHDN and CDR2 FVKESK. CDR3 DNA: TGTGCCAGCAGCCCTCGACAGGGGGGTGAAAAACTGTTTTTT. It codes for CASSPRQGGEKLFF.

The rearrangement uses TRBV6-5 and TRBJ1-5; D ambiguous. The CDR3 has 14 amino acids. Trimming took 6 bases from V and 2 from J, leaving 11 bases between them. In germline, CDR1 is MNHEY, CDR2 SVGAGI. The CDR3 reads CASREGLGNQPQHF. CDR3 DNA sequence: TGTGCCAGCAGGGAGGGCCTGGGCAATCAGCCCCAGCATTTT.

This chain connects TRBV29-1 to TRBJ2-3; 9 bases align to TRBD2. The CDR3 covers 17 residues. Germline V gene data show CDR1 as SQVTM and CDR2 as ANQGSEA. J was trimmed by 3 bases and V by 3 bases; bases with no gene match: 13. The CDR3 coding sequence is TGCAGCGTTGACCTATCGGCTTCTAGCGGGACGACAGATACGCAGTATTTT. Translated: CSVDLSASSGTTDTQYF.